This TCR beta chain was recovered during a study of blood T cell repertoires in COVID-19 (TCRdb year 2020). Context from the whole study: Samples from collaborators originated in the United States, Italy and Spain and spanned both the acute and convalescent phases of COVID-19. The dataset comprised deeply sampled blood TCRbeta repertoires from subjects exposed to, actively infected with, or recovered from COVID-19. A freely available public database, intended as a resource for researchers studying the immune response to SARS-CoV-2, is where the repertoires were released. Sample metadata almost always included a de-identified subject ID, COVID-19 status, age in years and sex. Where available, HLA class I and class II types were taken from metadata supplied by the sample provider and were not determined by assay-based typing. The material from the prospective study consisted of cDNA or gDNA derived from T cells, B-cell-depleted T cells, or PBMCs. The samples were drawn from two sources: the first 160 participants of the ongoing ImmuneRACE study, and 950 to 1,500 subjects contributed by 6 global collaborators. General findings and caveats noted by the study authors: How much clinical and demographic metadata was included differed by source and by participant, and the metadata was provided uncurated.

The CDR3 numbers 15 residues from cysteine through phenylalanine. Just the 45-base CDR3 DNA is kept, in frame starting at base 1. The V end gives up 2 bases and the J end 3 bases, leaving 3 bases in the junction not matched to a gene. The germline V gene provides CDR1 SGHTA and CDR2 FQGTGA. TCRbeta CDR3 regions were amplified from genomic DNA by means of the immunoSEQ Assay, a bias-controlled multiplex PCR. The authors' analysis ran thus. The number of nucleated cells in each sample was estimated by amplification of reference gene primers within the assay. To quantify the absolute abundance of each unique TCRbeta CDR3 rearrangement, sequence reads were collapsed and filtered. For each sample, productive Simpson clonality was calculated as the square root of Simpson's diversity index across productive rearrangements. As stored in TCRdb, this immuneACCESS dataset retains in-frame rearrangements with V and J assigned. A fraction of the clones does not appear; measured against another copy, unresolved V genes explain less than half of the discrepancy, and the remainder lacks a known reason. V, J and clone size reflect that table, while D and trimming were determined from the DNA. Present in this sample are roughly 120,000 clones, 85% to 90% of which were seen just once. The ten largest clones represent roughly 3% of the sample.

In the case of this clone: No antigen is known for it. Qualities for individual bases were not recorded, and no much larger clone is one base off. Other DNA sequences in this sample translate to the same CDR3.

One collaborating source in Seattle enrolled patients during active infection and followed them longitudinally through the course of disease. Each collaborating institution followed its own protocols to collect whole blood in K2EDTA tubes. For TCRbeta analysis, collaborator samples were shipped as frozen whole blood, as isolated PBMCs, or as DNA extracted from either sample type. Sequencing used peripheral blood. The receptor's source is a woman aged 80 or older with COVID-19, enrolled during active disease. The chain uses TRBV7-3 and TRBJ2-3, with 9 bases matching TRBD2. The CDR3 protein: CASSLAGGFTDTQYF. The DNA sequence is given as TGTGCCAGCAGCTTAGCGGGAGGGTTTACAGATACGCAGTATTTT.